The next 13 T cell receptor beta chains were all read from a single sample in a study of CD8+ T cells in alopecia areata. Sample treatment: oral pan-JAK inhibitor, 5-10 mg twice daily. cDNA prepared by RNA extraction and subsequent reverse transcription served as the template for sequencing. Measured with immunoSEQ multiplex PCR; TCRdb has only the in-frame clones, and not every one. The sample includes approximately 180,000 clones, roughly 60% of them seen just once. Sequenced here: CD4+ T cells sorted from blood, sampled at week 24, from a patient treated with tofacitinib. All receptors derive from a human donor with alopecia areata.

This clone turned up a few times. The chain recombines TRBV6-5 with TRBJ2-5; 11 positions match TRBD2. With 6 bases clipped from V and 1 base from J, the junction kept 4 bases outside the gene matches. The CDR3 runs 15 residues. Germline V gene sequence: CDR1 MNHEY, CDR2 SVGAGI. The CDR3 is CASSTSGGAQETQYF. The CDR3 bases are TGTGCCAGCAGCACTAGCGGGGGCGCCCAAGAGACCCAGTACTTC.

Only a few counts were recorded for this clone. This sequence joins TRBV29-1 and TRBJ2-1, with 7 bases that match TRBD1. Trimming removed 3 bases from V and 0 bases from J; junction bases left unmatched: 5. In germline, CDR1 is SQVTM, CDR2 ANQGSEA. The CDR3 is 15 residues long. The CDR3, as DNA: TGCAGCGTTGAGATGACAGGGATCTCCTACAATGAGCAGTTCTTC. Translating it yields CSVEMTGISYNEQFF.

The J gene is TRBJ2-5, the V gene TRBV29-1; no reliable D call. Trimming cost V 5 bases and J 5 bases, with 12 bases left between them. Per the germline V gene, CDR1 is SQVTM and CDR2 is ANQGSEA. This CDR3 is built from 12 residues. The CDR3 region has the DNA TGCAGCGTTTACGTCCTTAGTGAGACCCAGTACTTC. Amino acid sequence: CSVYVLSETQYF.

CDR3: CASSLGDAGYTF. The CDR3 nucleotides are TGTGCCAGCAGCTTGGGGGATGCTGGCTACACCTTC. This chain connects TRBV5-4 to TRBJ1-2; D not certain. The CDR3 runs 12 residues. Trimming took 0 bases from V and 7 from J, leaving 7 bases between them. Germline CDR1 SGHNT, CDR2 YYREEE (reference sequence). Based on the CDR3 plus reference TRBV5-4 and TRBJ1-2, the full variable domain is ETGVTQSPTHLIKTRGQQVTLRCSSQSGHNTVSWYQQALGQGPQFIFQYYREEENGRGNFPPRFSGLQFPNYSSELNVNALELDDSALYLCASSLGDAGYTFGSGTRLTVV.

The chain uses TRBV29-1 and TRBJ2-7; a possible D gene is TRBD1 (6 bases). V was clipped by 7 bases and J by 3 bases, with 10 bases between them. The germline V gene has CDR1 SQVTM and CDR2 ANQGSEA. The CDR3 runs to 11 residues. The CDR3 region has the DNA TGCAGCGGAAAACAGGGCTACGAGCAGTACTTC. It translates to CSGKQGYEQYF.

This clone came up once. The chain couples TRBV5-1 to TRBJ2-2; 9 nucleotides line up with TRBD2. The junction had 7 bases not matched to a gene; V was cut back by 4 bases and J by 0 bases. Germline V gene lookup returns CDR1 SGHRS and CDR2 YFSETQ. The CDR3 runs to 17 residues. The CDR3 sequence: CASSRLAGASNTGELFF. CDR3 bases: TGCGCCAGCAGCAGATTAGCGGGAGCTTCGAACACCGGGGAGCTGTTTTTT. Full variable domain (missing parts from reference TRBV5-1 and TRBJ2-2): KAGVTQTPRYLIKTRGQQVTLSCSPISGHRSVSWYQQTPGQGLQFLFEYFSETQRNKGNFPGRFSGRQFSNSRSEMNVSTLELGDSALYLCASSRLAGASNTGELFFGEGSRLTVL.

The chain recombines TRBV30 with TRBJ1-4; D remains ambiguous. Trimming pared 4 bases from V and 7 bases from J, leaving 19 bases between. Looked up from germline, CDR1 is GTSNPN and CDR2 is SVGIG (reference sequence). CDR3 length: 15 amino acids. The CDR3 reads CAWTEAAARSEKLFF. The CDR3 region has the DNA TGTGCCTGGACAGAGGCGGCAGCTCGATCTGAAAAACTGTTTTTT. The full variable domain, in which reference TRBV30 and TRBJ1-4 provide the parts outside the CDR3, is SQTIHQWPATLVQPVGSPLSLECTVEGTSNPNLYWYRQAAGRGLQLLFYSVGIGQISSEVPQNLSASRPQDRQFILSSKKLLLSDSGFYLCAWTEAAARSEKLFFGSGTQLSVL.

This clone was recorded a few times. V is TRBV15 and J is TRBJ1-1; no reliable D call. Germline CDR1 LNHNV, CDR2 YYDKDF (reference sequence). The CDR3 spans 15 residues. V lost 5 bases and J 2 bases, leaving 15 bases between the germline ends. The CDR3 region has the DNA TGTGCCACCAGCCCACGCGCCGGTGGAAACACTGAAGCTTTCTTT. It is translated as CATSPRAGGNTEAFF.

The gene calls are TRBV29-1 and TRBJ1-1, with a tentative D call TRBD1 (6 bases). Trimming cost V 6 bases and J 6 bases, with 11 bases left between them. This CDR3 region has 11 residues. In germline, CDR1 is SQVTM, CDR2 ANQGSEA. The DNA of the CDR3 is TGCAGCGTCGCCAGGGGTTCTGAAGCTTTCTTT. Translating it yields CSVARGSEAFF.

Here the CDR3 reads CASHTGQGNQPQHF. DNA of the CDR3: TGCGCCAGCCATACGGGACAGGGTAATCAGCCCCAGCATTTT. This chain connects TRBV4-1 to TRBJ1-5; TRBD1 matches 9 bases. CDR1 and CDR2 (germline): MGHRA, YSYEKL. Trimming removed 8 bases from V and 4 bases from J; junction bases left unmatched: 6. This CDR3 has 14 amino acids.

This rearrangement joins TRBV29-1 to TRBJ2-7, with D hard to call. The V and J ends lost 5 bases and 2 bases respectively, with 13 bases between them. Germline V gene lookup returns CDR1 SQVTM and CDR2 ANQGSEA. The CDR3 spans 13 residues. The CDR3 sequence is CSVRGQLTYEQYF. The CDR3 region has the DNA TGCAGCGTTCGTGGGCAGCTAACCTACGAGCAGTACTTC.

This sequence joins TRBV7-2 and TRBJ1-1; 8 bases fit TRBD1. CDR1 is SGHTA and CDR2 is FQGNSA in the germline V gene. This CDR3 region has 17 residues. J was trimmed by 0 bases and V by 4 bases; bases with no gene match: 10. For the CDR3, the DNA is TGTGCCAGCAGCTCGTCCAGGACAGGGTGGATGAACACTGAAGCTTTCTTT. Translating it yields CASSSSRTGWMNTEAFF.

The CDR3 DNA is TGTGCCAGCAGCTCCCGCCCAACAGGGAACACTGAAGCTTTCTTT. It codes for CASSSRPTGNTEAFF. The V gene is TRBV7-8, the J gene TRBJ1-1; possible D gene TRBD1, 5 bases. Trimming pared 4 bases from V and 1 base from J, leaving 13 bases between. In germline, CDR1 is SGHVS, CDR2 FQNEAQ. The CDR3 sequence is 15 residues long.